This T cell receptor beta chain was obtained from a study of cytomegalovirus exposure and HLA in healthy donors. Study-level background: Approximately 200 million T cells yielded approximately 110 million unique TCR beta sequences in earlier analysis. Study observations and caveats: The authors excluded some V segments, including TRBV6-2 and TRBV6-3, as indistinguishable. A later look showed TCR association rates differing by HLA locus, highest for DRB1 and lowest for HLA-C.

There were likely unrecorded immune exposures, though donors were nominally healthy when sampled. Germline-derived CDR1 and CDR2 are SGHRS and YFSETQ. Germline trimming cut 4 bases from V and 1 base from J; bases unmatched to any gene: 6. CDR3 length equals 15 residues. Primers: 60 Vbeta forward and 13 Jbeta reverse. The data were produced by immunoSEQ multiplex PCR, yet TCRdb's version contains in-frame clones alone and is incomplete. The sample holds approximately 120,000 clones, more than 75% seen once. A remark on this clone: The antigen remains undetermined.

This sequence was found in a man aged 35 to 55 in good health and CMV-seronegative. Material: PBMCs. The chain joins TRBV5-1 to TRBJ2-5; 8 bases map to TRBD1. The CDR3 here is CASSLGDRPQETQYF. The CDR3 bases are TGCGCCAGCAGCCTCGGGGACAGGCCCCAAGAGACCCAGTACTTC.